The source of this TCR beta chain is a study of blood T cell repertoires in COVID-19. Study-level background: T cells, B-cell-depleted T cells, or PBMCs provided the cDNA or gDNA that served as material.

Germline CDR1 reads MNHEY; CDR2 reads SVGEGT. Trimming removed 6 bases from V and 6 bases from J, with 21 bases in between. This CDR3 is 15 amino acids long. As processed by the authors: By means of reference gene primer amplification, nucleated cell counts were estimated. Produced via immunoSEQ multiplex PCR; TCRdb's table is partial and in-frame only. V, J and clone size were drawn from that table, and D and trimming were deduced from the DNA. There are approximately 300,000 clones in the sample; roughly 87% occur only once, and roughly 2.2% lies in the top ten. The chain is built from TRBV6-2 or TRBV6-3 and TRBJ2-7; no reliable D call. Sequenced input: peripheral blood. This TCR was sampled from a woman aged 45 to 65 who had recovered from COVID-19. CDR3 coding DNA: TGTGCCAGCAGCCCCACCGCGCGGCGAATCTCCGAGCAGTACTTC. Amino acids: CASSPTARRISEQYF.